In its sample, the clone carrying this T cell receptor beta chain was seen many times. Its specificity is not known. TCRdb reprocessed the 5' RACE reads with MiXCR, giving one entry per CDR3 protein. The sample includes some 390,000 distinct CDR3 sequences, around 6.5% of them seen just once. The data were obtained in a study of T cells after yellow fever vaccination. Study-wide points: Relatively few clonotypes were ones that appeared in both CD4 and CD8 compartments. The secondary T-cell response peaked on day 5, not day 15, but was weaker. Reappearance after the booster was seen for most primary-vaccination clones, at roughly 96% CD4 and around 88% CD8.

Deletions cut 4 bases from V and 6 bases from J, with 21 bases between. CDR3 size: 17 residues. This TCR came from a man aged 30 to 45 who received the YFV17D yellow fever vaccine. The specimen comprised PBMCs, sampled 5 days after the yellow fever booster vaccination. The rearrangement uses TRBV12-3 or TRBV12-4 and TRBJ2-2; possibly TRBD1 for D (6 bases). CDR3 DNA sequence: TGTGCCAGCAGTTGGGCCCTTCACAGGGAAAATTCCGGGGAGCTGTTTTTT. Residues: CASSWALHRENSGELFF.